Listed below are T cell receptor beta chains from one sample, sequenced in a study of blood T cell repertoires in COVID-19. Libraries were prepared by immunoSEQ multiplex PCR; TCRdb keeps only in-frame clonotypes and omits some of them. The data contain about 190,000 clones, approximately 84% of them singletons. The sample was PBMCs or T cells enriched from blood (not recorded which). The receptors were sampled from a woman aged 25 to 39 who had recovered from COVID-19. The CDR3 runs from the conserved cysteine through the conserved F or W. A D gene is named only where the DNA matches it firmly. Not all rows give a size; the values are once, few, many and, for expanded clones, a class.

D: -
length: 14
J: TRBJ2-7
size: -
V: TRBV11-2
CDR3: CASSPGRAMYEQYF
DNA: TGTGCCAGCAGCCCCGGGAGAGCTATGTACGAGCAGTACTTC

D: TRBD1
length: 14
J: TRBJ1-2
size: -
V: TRBV6-5
CDR3: CASSRARGHYGYTF
DNA: TGTGCCAGCAGCCGGGCGAGGGGGCACTATGGCTACACCTTC

D: TRBD1
length: 16
J: TRBJ1-2
size: -
V: TRBV29-1
CDR3: CSVVRGQEYPSHDDTF
DNA: TGCAGCGTTGTTAGGGGACAGGAGTACCCGTCCCATGACGACACCTTC

D: TRBD2
length: 13
J: TRBJ2-5
size: -
V: TRBV6-5
CDR3: CASSGGRLETQYF
DNA: TGTGCCAGTAGCGGGGGAAGACTAGAGACCCAGTACTTC

D: -
length: 16
J: TRBJ2-2
size: few
V: TRBV7-7
CDR3: CASSPIWAANTGELFF
DNA: TGTGCTAGCAGCCCTATTTGGGCCGCGAACACCGGGGAGCTGTTTTTT

D: -
length: 16
J: TRBJ1-2
size: -
V: TRBV15
CDR3: CATSRDLTELNYGYTF
DNA: TGTGCCACCAGCAGAGATTTAACAGAACTTAACTATGGCTACACCTTC

D: -
length: 10
J: TRBJ1-2
size: -
V: TRBV20-1
CDR3: CSATRYGYTF
DNA: TGCAGTGCTACGAGATATGGCTACACCTTC

D: -
length: 16
J: TRBJ2-4
size: -
V: TRBV2
CDR3: CASSDWSQGAKNIQYF
DNA: TGTGCCAGCAGTGATTGGTCCCAGGGCGCCAAAAACATTCAGTACTTC

D: -
length: 14
J: TRBJ2-1
size: -
V: TRBV27
CDR3: CASSLSGSGNEQFF
DNA: TGTGCCAGCAGTTTATCCGGGAGTGGGAATGAGCAGTTCTTC

D: TRBD1
length: 15
J: TRBJ1-5
size: -
V: TRBV19
CDR3: CASSKTGWPDQPQHF
DNA: TGTGCCAGTAGTAAGACAGGGTGGCCTGATCAGCCCCAGCATTTT

D: TRBD2
length: 18
J: TRBJ2-2
size: -
V: TRBV5-1
CDR3: CASSFFAASTSLSGELFF
DNA: TGCGCCAGCAGCTTTTTCGCAGCGTCGACTAGCTTGTCCGGGGAGCTGTTTTTT

D: -
length: 16
J: TRBJ1-5
size: -
V: TRBV27
CDR3: CASSPPGGLSNQPQHF
DNA: TGTGCCAGCAGCCCTCCGGGGGGGCTAAGCAATCAGCCCCAGCATTTT

D: -
length: 15
J: TRBJ2-3
size: -
V: TRBV20-1
CDR3: CSASNTGSSRDTQYF
DNA: TGCAGTGCTAGTAACACAGGGTCTTCTCGGGATACGCAGTATTTT

D: TRBD2
length: 15
J: TRBJ2-1
size: -
V: TRBV5-1
CDR3: CASSFLAGVRNEQFF
DNA: TGCGCCAGCAGCTTCCTAGCGGGAGTCAGAAATGAGCAGTTCTTC

D: -
length: 15
J: TRBJ1-5
size: -
V: TRBV28
CDR3: CASRGPETRNQPQHF
DNA: TGTGCCAGCCGTGGCCCAGAGACAAGGAATCAGCCCCAGCATTTT

D: TRBD2
length: 16
J: TRBJ2-3
size: few
V: TRBV4-1
CDR3: CASSPGTSGVTDTQYF
DNA: TGCGCCAGCAGCCCCGGGACTAGCGGGGTCACAGATACGCAGTATTTT

D: TRBD2
length: 20
J: TRBJ2-7
size: once
V: TRBV15
CDR3: CATSREGTSGYPDTTSEQYF
DNA: TGTGCCACCAGCAGAGAGGGGACTAGCGGGTACCCGGACACAACCTCCGAGCAGTACTTC

D: TRBD2
length: 16
J: TRBJ2-3
size: -
V: TRBV4-2
CDR3: CASSRGGGSRADTQYF
DNA: TGTGCCAGCAGCCGCGGGGGGGGTAGCAGGGCAGATACGCAGTATTTT

D: TRBD1
length: 14
J: TRBJ1-2
size: -
V: TRBV7-9
CDR3: CASSLGGQEYGYTF
DNA: TGTGCCAGCAGCTTAGGGGGACAGGAATACGGCTACACCTTC

D: TRBD2
length: 15
J: TRBJ2-3
size: -
V: TRBV7-9
CDR3: CASSRGIAGKDTQYF
DNA: TGTGCCAGCAGCCGAGGGATAGCGGGGAAAGATACGCAGTATTTT

D: -
length: 14
J: TRBJ1-5
size: once
V: TRBV28
CDR3: CASSLSGGNQPQHF
DNA: TGTGCCAGCAGTTTATCCGGGGGCAATCAGCCCCAGCATTTT

D: -
length: 15
J: TRBJ2-3
size: -
V: TRBV5-1
CDR3: CASSATAGYEDTQYF
DNA: TGCGCCAGCAGCGCCACGGCGGGGTATGAAGATACGCAGTATTTT

D: -
length: 14
J: TRBJ1-1
size: -
V: TRBV5-1
CDR3: CASSLGSQGNEAFF
DNA: TGCGCCAGCAGCTTGGGGTCCCAGGGGAATGAAGCTTTCTTT

D: TRBD1
length: 15
J: TRBJ1-5
size: -
V: TRBV28
CDR3: CASSLATGVNQPQHF
DNA: TGTGCCAGCAGTTTGGCAACAGGGGTGAATCAGCCCCAGCATTTT

D: -
length: 14
J: TRBJ1-5
size: -
V: TRBV19
CDR3: CASSIASGNQPQHF
DNA: TGTGCCAGTAGTATAGCGTCAGGGAATCAGCCCCAGCATTTT

D: -
length: 15
J: TRBJ2-7
size: -
V: TRBV28
CDR3: CASINPGHGGYEQYF
DNA: TGTGCCAGCATTAACCCGGGACATGGGGGCTACGAGCAGTACTTC

D: TRBD2
length: 14
J: TRBJ2-7
size: -
V: TRBV11-3
CDR3: CASSLGSGTYEQYF
DNA: TGTGCCAGCAGCTTAGGTAGCGGGACTTACGAGCAGTACTTC

D: -
length: 14
J: TRBJ2-5
size: -
V: TRBV24-1
CDR3: CATSDLQGSETQYF
DNA: TGTGCCACCAGTGATCTACAGGGTAGTGAGACCCAGTACTTC

D: -
length: 13
J: TRBJ1-2
size: -
V: TRBV10-3
CDR3: CAISERGIYGYTF
DNA: TGTGCCATCAGTGAACGGGGGATCTATGGCTACACCTTC

D: TRBD2
length: 14
J: TRBJ2-7
size: -
V: TRBV11-1
CDR3: CASSLRTSGSEQYF
DNA: TGTGCCAGCAGCTTACGGACTAGCGGGAGCGAGCAGTACTTC

D: TRBD2
length: 15
J: TRBJ2-1
size: -
V: TRBV7-2
CDR3: CASSATSGNGVEQFF
DNA: TGTGCCAGCAGCGCCACTAGCGGGAATGGAGTTGAGCAGTTCTTC

D: TRBD1
length: 14
J: TRBJ2-7
size: -
V: TRBV7-3
CDR3: CASSTSGGTYEQYF
DNA: TGTGCCAGCAGCACGTCAGGGGGAACCTACGAGCAGTACTTC

D: TRBD1
length: 13
J: TRBJ2-3
size: -
V: TRBV29-1
CDR3: CSVRDRVLDTQYF
DNA: TGCAGCGTTCGGGACAGGGTTTTAGATACGCAGTATTTT

D: -
length: 16
J: TRBJ1-1
size: -
V: TRBV30
CDR3: CAWRPPRGLKNTEAFF
DNA: TGTGCCTGGAGACCTCCTCGGGGGTTAAAGAACACTGAAGCTTTCTTT

D: -
length: 13
J: TRBJ2-2
size: -
V: TRBV10-2
CDR3: CARGDSYTGELFF
DNA: TGCGCCAGGGGTGACAGTTACACCGGGGAGCTGTTTTTT

D: TRBD1
length: 14
J: TRBJ1-2
size: -
V: TRBV2
CDR3: CASTPGQGNYGYTF
DNA: TGTGCCAGCACCCCGGGACAGGGTAACTATGGCTACACCTTC

D: -
length: 15
J: TRBJ1-6
size: -
V: TRBV10-3
CDR3: CAISESWGDGSPLHF
DNA: TGTGCCATCAGTGAGTCGTGGGGGGATGGTTCACCCCTCCACTTT

D: -
length: 12
J: TRBJ1-2
size: -
V: TRBV9
CDR3: CASRQEGYGYTF
DNA: TGTGCCAGCCGACAAGAAGGCTATGGCTACACCTTC

D: TRBD1
length: 16
J: TRBJ2-3
size: -
V: TRBV5-5
CDR3: CASSLAPGQNTDTQYF
DNA: TGTGCCAGCAGCTTGGCACCGGGACAGAACACAGATACGCAGTATTTT

D: TRBD2
length: 15
J: TRBJ2-7
size: -
V: TRBV27
CDR3: CASALGLAGSYEQYF
DNA: TGTGCCAGCGCCCTCGGACTAGCGGGATCCTACGAGCAGTACTTC

D: -
length: 13
J: TRBJ2-5
size: -
V: TRBV2
CDR3: CASSVGLQETQYF
DNA: TGTGCCAGCAGTGTGGGACTGCAAGAGACCCAGTACTTC

D: TRBD2
length: 14
J: TRBJ2-3
size: -
V: TRBV9
CDR3: CASNRAGGADTQYF
DNA: TGTGCCAGCAACCGGGCGGGGGGGGCCGATACGCAGTATTTT

D: -
length: 16
J: TRBJ1-5
size: -
V: TRBV30
CDR3: CAWSDRTRDYNQPQHF
DNA: TGTGCCTGGAGTGATAGGACCCGGGACTACAATCAGCCCCAGCATTTT

D: -
length: 13
J: TRBJ2-2
size: many
V: TRBV5-6
CDR3: CASTRSDGGELFF
DNA: TGTGCCAGCACCCGGAGCGATGGGGGGGAGCTGTTTTTT

D: TRBD1
length: 14
J: TRBJ2-2
size: -
V: TRBV3-1/TRBV3-2
CDR3: CASSLQGADGELFF
DNA: TGTGCCAGCAGCCTCCAGGGGGCGGACGGGGAGCTGTTTTTT

D: -
length: 11
J: TRBJ1-1
size: -
V: TRBV29-1
CDR3: CSVGRDTEAFF
DNA: TGCAGCGTTGGGAGAGACACTGAAGCTTTCTTT

D: -
length: 12
J: TRBJ1-4
size: few
V: TRBV29-1
CDR3: CSVVANNEKLFF
DNA: TGCAGCGTTGTAGCGAACAATGAAAAACTGTTTTTT

D: TRBD1
length: 17
J: TRBJ2-6
size: -
V: TRBV19
CDR3: CASSISPGGSGANVLTF
DNA: TGTGCCAGTAGTATTTCCCCAGGGGGCTCTGGGGCCAACGTCCTGACTTTC

D: TRBD2
length: 18
J: TRBJ2-3
size: -
V: TRBV5-6
CDR3: CASSLFYRTRGSTDTQYF
DNA: TGTGCCAGCAGCTTATTTTACCGGACTAGAGGGTCCACAGATACGCAGTATTTT

D: -
length: 17
J: TRBJ2-4
size: -
V: TRBV21-1
CDR3: CASSNPHVTGDKNIQYF
DNA: TGTGCCAGCAGCAATCCTCACGTGACAGGGGATAAAAACATTCAGTACTTC

D: -
length: 16
J: TRBJ1-3
size: -
V: TRBV28
CDR3: CASSLLLGVAGNTIYF
DNA: TGTGCCAGCAGTTTACTCTTGGGAGTGGCTGGAAACACCATATATTTT

D: TRBD1
length: 16
J: TRBJ2-1
size: -
V: TRBV7-8
CDR3: CASSPWDRIVYNEQFF
DNA: TGTGCCAGCAGCCCTTGGGACAGGATCGTCTACAATGAGCAGTTCTTC